The entry below describes one TCR beta chain. The trim removed 6 bases at V and 8 bases at J, leaving 12 bases unmatched. The CDR3 sequence is 16 residues long. The germline gives CDR1 MNHNY, CDR2 SVGAGI (reference sequence). Assay: immunoSEQ multiplex PCR; the TCRdb copy retains only in-frame clones and omits some. Among some 400,000 clones, 70% to 90% were seen once, and the ten largest hold 10%. The sample belongs to a study of blood T cell repertoires in COVID-19. Patients from Seattle were sampled longitudinally, starting during active infection. The receptor comes from a woman aged 30 to 39 with COVID-19, enrolled during active disease. The specimen sequenced was peripheral blood. The V gene is TRBV6-6, the J gene TRBJ2-1; 11 bases match TRBD2. CDR3 DNA: TGTGCCAGCAGCGACAGGGCTAGCGGGAGGCACGATGAGCAGTTCTTC. This sequence encodes CASSDRASGRHDEQFF.